These 24 T cell receptor beta chains were sequenced from one sample in a study of blood T cell repertoires in COVID-19. Libraries were prepared by immunoSEQ multiplex PCR; TCRdb keeps only in-frame clonotypes and omits some of them. Among roughly 130,000 clones listed, approximately 80% were seen once. Input material: peripheral blood. Receptors were obtained from a woman aged 55 to 70 with acute or convalescent COVID-19.

V gene TRBV5-1 combines with J gene TRBJ2-3; D might be TRBD1 (7 bases). This CDR3 is built from 14 residues. Germline V gene data show CDR1 as SGHRS and CDR2 as YFSETQ. Trimming pared 3 bases from V and 4 bases from J, leaving 12 bases between. The CDR3 bases are TGCGCCAGCAGCTGGCAGGGGGAGGCAGATACGCAGTATTTT. Amino acid sequence: CASSWQGEADTQYF.

Notes on this clone: Additional DNA sequences in this sample encode the identical CDR3. V usage is TRBV2 and J usage is TRBJ2-4; 7 nucleotides match TRBD1. The germline CDR1 and CDR2 sequences are SNHLY and FYNNEI. The CDR3 is 15 amino acids. J lost 1 base, V lost 6 bases, and 6 bases had no gene match. CDR3 DNA: TGTGCCAGCAGGACAGACAGGGCGGCCAAAAACATTCAGTACTTC. Translated, it gives CASRTDRAAKNIQYF.

This chain connects TRBV7-2 to TRBJ1-2; D call uncertain. CDR1 is SGHTA and CDR2 is FQGNSA in the germline V gene. The V end lost 3 bases, the J end lost 2 bases, and 7 bases lay between the germline ends. This CDR3 is built from 13 residues. CDR3 coding DNA: TGTGCCAGCAGCTTGGTACAGAACTATGGCTACACCTTC. This encodes CASSLVQNYGYTF.

The rearrangement links TRBV15 to TRBJ1-6; D unclear. Germline V gene data show CDR1 as LNHNV and CDR2 as YYDKDF (reference sequence). V lost 5 bases, J lost 6 bases, and 8 bases lay in between. The CDR3 is 13 residues long. Written as DNA, the CDR3 is TGTGCCACCAGCGCGAGGTCTAATTCACCCCTCCACTTT. Translation gives CATSARSNSPLHF.

This clone appeared once. The rearrangement joins TRBV6-5 to TRBJ2-3, with TRBD2 as a possible D gene (6 bases). The V end lost 6 bases, the J end lost 0 bases, and 13 bases lay between the germline ends. The CDR3 consists of 15 residues. From germline, CDR1 is MNHEY and CDR2 SVGAGI. CDR3: CASSARDFSTDTQYF. The CDR3 DNA reads TGTGCCAGCAGCGCTCGGGACTTTAGCACAGATACGCAGTATTTT.

The chain links TRBV2 to TRBJ1-2; 8 bases map to TRBD1. Per germline, CDR1 SNHLY and CDR2 FYNNEI. This CDR3 spans 13 amino acids. V lost 8 bases to trimming and J lost 2 bases; unmatched junction nucleotides: 4. As DNA, the CDR3 is TGTGCCAGCGGAGGACAGGGAAACTATGGCTACACCTTC. It yields the protein CASGGQGNYGYTF.

V is TRBV7-9 and J is TRBJ1-5; D unresolved. This CDR3 has 12 amino acids. Germline V gives CDR1 SEHNR, CDR2 FQNEAQ (reference sequence). Trimming took 5 bases from V and 4 from J, leaving 6 bases between them. For the CDR3, the DNA is TGTGCCAGCAGCCTAACTAATCAGCCCCAGCATTTT. Residues: CASSLTNQPQHF.

V is TRBV9 and J is TRBJ2-1; the match to TRBD1 covers 8 bases. Germline values: CDR1 SGDLS, CDR2 YYNGEE. Trimming cost V 4 bases and J 6 bases; bases outside gene matches: 6. The CDR3 covers 14 residues. The DNA for the CDR3 is TGTGCCAGCAGCCCCGGGGACAGGCGCAATGAGCAGTTCTTC. Translation gives CASSPGDRRNEQFF.

V usage is TRBV3-1 (or the pseudogene TRBV3-2) and J usage is TRBJ1-2; 9 bases line up with TRBD1. Germline CDR1 reads LGHDT; CDR2 reads YNNKEL (reference sequence). This CDR3 is 13 amino acids long. Trimming at V came to 7 bases and at J to 9 bases, leaving 9 bases not matched to a gene. This CDR3 reads CASTPGQGRSYTF. The CDR3 DNA is TGTGCCAGCACCCCGGGACAGGGTAGAAGCTACACCTTC.

This clone was detected only once. The V and J genes are TRBV15 and TRBJ1-5, with 8 bases lining up with TRBD1. This CDR3 is built from 14 residues. Trimming took 3 bases from V and 4 from J; bases not matched to a gene: 2. Germline values: CDR1 LNHNV, CDR2 YYDKDF (reference sequence). The CDR3 region has the DNA TGTGCCACCAGCAGCCGGGACAGGAATCAGCCCCAGCATTTT. Translation: CATSSRDRNQPQHF.

This rearrangement joins TRBV30 to TRBJ1-2; a possible D gene is TRBD1 (6 bases). Germline V gene sequence: CDR1 GTSNPN, CDR2 SVGIG (reference sequence). V was shortened by 2 bases and J by 7 bases, with 11 bases between the two germline ends. The CDR3 is 12 amino acids. The CDR3 protein is CAWSLGRGGYTF. CDR3 coding DNA: TGTGCCTGGAGTCTAGGCAGGGGTGGCTACACCTTC.

The chain links TRBV2 to TRBJ1-2; D is uncertain. Between the trimmed V and J ends, which lost 1 base and 8 bases, there was a span of 11 bases. Germline values: CDR1 SNHLY, CDR2 FYNNEI. This CDR3 region has 13 residues. This CDR3 is CASSEGPLGGYTF. DNA of the CDR3: TGTGCCAGCAGTGAAGGTCCCTTGGGCGGCTACACCTTC.

The chain carries TRBV11-2 and TRBJ1-2; a possible D gene is TRBD1 (5 bases). Germline V lookup: CDR1 SGHAT, CDR2 FQNNGV. V shed 5 bases and J shed 5 bases, with 15 bases lying between them. The CDR3 loop spans 14 amino acids. CDR3 sequence: CASSPRWGTYGYTF. The CDR3 DNA is TGTGCCAGCAGCCCCAGGTGGGGGACTTATGGCTACACCTTC. Complete variable domain (other parts from reference TRBV11-2 and TRBJ1-2): EAGVAQSPRYKIIEKRQSVAFWCNPISGHATLYWYQQILGQGPKLLIQFQNNGVVDDSQLPKDRFSAERLKGVDSTLKIQPAKLEDSAVYLCASSPRWGTYGYTFGSGTRLTVV.

V is TRBV30 and J is TRBJ2-7; a possible D gene is TRBD1 (5 bases). Germline values: CDR1 GTSNPN, CDR2 SVGIG (reference sequence). This CDR3 is built from 13 residues. V was clipped by 8 bases and J by 5 bases, with 19 bases between them. The CDR3 region is CAGAPDTSDEQYF. The CDR3 DNA reads TGTGCCGGGGCGCCCGACACTTCGGACGAGCAGTACTTC.

Only one count was recorded for this clone. This chain uses TRBV2 with TRBJ1-4; D is uncertain. This CDR3 has 13 amino acids. The V gene lost 5 bases and the J gene lost 2 bases, with 6 bases spanning the gap. Looked up from germline, CDR1 is SNHLY and CDR2 is FYNNEI. CDR3 residues: CASSTMTNEKLFF. Written as DNA, the CDR3 is TGTGCCAGCAGTACTATGACTAATGAAAAACTGTTTTTT. Based on the CDR3 plus reference TRBV2 and TRBJ1-4, the full variable domain is EPEVTQTPSHQVTQMGQEVILRCVPISNHLYFYWYRQILGQKVEFLVSFYNNEISEKSEIFDDQFSVERPDGSNFTLKIRSTKLEDSAMYFCASSTMTNEKLFFGSGTQLSVL.

The chain is built from TRBV19 and TRBJ1-2, with 7 bases fitting TRBD1. The CDR3 covers 14 residues. Trimming at V came to 0 bases and at J to 4 bases, leaving 2 bases not matched to a gene. Germline CDR1 reads LNHDA; CDR2 reads SQIVND (reference sequence). The CDR3 region is CASSIETGVYGYTF. The CDR3 DNA reads TGTGCCAGTAGTATAGAAACAGGGGTCTATGGCTACACCTTC.

The J gene is TRBJ2-7, the V gene TRBV6-6; 9 bases are shared with TRBD1. Germline trimming cut 5 bases from V and 3 bases from J; bases unmatched to any gene: 5. The CDR3 consists of 14 residues. CDR1 and CDR2 from the germline V gene are MNHNY and SVGAGI (reference sequence). The CDR3 DNA reads TGTGCCAGCAGTGGGACAGGGCAACGCTACGAGCAGTACTTC. Translating it yields CASSGTGQRYEQYF.

The V and J genes are TRBV3-1 (or the pseudogene TRBV3-2) and TRBJ1-2; unclear D gene. Germline V gives CDR1 LGHDT, CDR2 YNNKEL (reference sequence). The CDR3 consists of 14 residues. V lost 0 bases to trimming and J lost 8 bases, with 13 bases between them. As DNA, the CDR3 is TGTGCCAGCAGCCAAGAAGGCGGCGGACTGGGCTACACCTTC. The encoded protein is CASSQEGGGLGYTF.

The rearrangement joins TRBV9 to TRBJ2-3; 13 positions agree with TRBD2. CDR3 length equals 18 residues. CDR1 and CDR2 from the germline V gene are SGDLS and YYNGEE. The J segment lost 3 bases and the V segment lost 0 bases, leaving 7 bases of the junction unmatched. In DNA, the CDR3 is TGTGCCAGCAGCGTAGAAACTAGCGGGGGGGCCACTACAGATACGCAGTATTTT. It is translated as CASSVETSGGATTDTQYF.

This sequence joins TRBV3-1 (or the pseudogene TRBV3-2) and TRBJ1-1, with D hard to call. Germline V gives CDR1 LGHDT, CDR2 YNNKEL (reference sequence). The V and J ends lost 1 base and 10 bases respectively, with 19 bases between them. This CDR3 region has 15 residues. The CDR3 is CASSQGMVLEGIAFF. Written as DNA, the CDR3 is TGTGCCAGCAGCCAAGGTATGGTGCTTGAGGGTATAGCTTTCTTT.

The chain links TRBV7-6 to TRBJ1-3, with D perhaps TRBD1 (5 bases). The ends were cut back, 4 bases at V and 4 bases at J, with 20 bases in the middle. The CDR3 is 17 amino acids. Looked up from germline, CDR1 is SGHVS and CDR2 is FNYEAQ. CDR3 loop: CASSSTPQVPEGNTIYF. Here the CDR3 DNA reads TGTGCCAGCAGCTCAACGCCACAGGTCCCTGAGGGAAACACCATATATTTT.

This clone was found a few times. The J gene is TRBJ1-6, the V gene TRBV7-9, with 8 positions matching TRBD1. Germline CDR1 and CDR2: SEHNR and FQNEAQ (reference sequence). The V gene end was trimmed by 5 bases and the J gene end by 8 bases; junction bases not matched to a gene: 8. The CDR3 covers 15 residues. The CDR3 sequence: CASSAGTGRDSPLHF. The CDR3 region has the DNA TGTGCCAGCAGCGCTGGGACAGGCCGTGATTCACCCCTCCACTTT. Filled out from reference TRBV7-9 and TRBJ1-6, the complete variable domain reads DTGVSQNPRHKITKRGQNVTFRCDPISEHNRLYWYRQTLGQGPEFLTYFQNEAQLEKSRLLSDRFSAERPKGSFSTLEIQRTEQGDSAMYLCASSAGTGRDSPLHFGNGTRLTVT.

This chain joins TRBV5-8 and TRBJ1-5; no clear D gene. With 1 base removed from V and 0 bases from J, the gap between germline ends came to 8 bases. The CDR3 spans 15 residues. Germline CDR1 SGHTS, CDR2 YDEGEE. The chain's CDR3 is CASSLTFYSNQPQHF. CDR3 nucleotides: TGTGCCAGCAGCTTGACGTTCTATAGCAATCAGCCCCAGCATTTT.

This clone was seen a single time. V is TRBV18 and J is TRBJ1-2; no clear D gene. The V and J ends lost 1 base and 8 bases respectively, with 11 bases between them. Germline loops: CDR1 KGHSH, CDR2 LQKENI. The length of the CDR3 is 13 residues. CDR3 DNA: TGTGCCAGCTCACCACGCCAGGAGGAAGGCTACACCTTC. Amino acids: CASSPRQEEGYTF. The variable domain in full, with the rest retrieved from reference TRBV18 and TRBJ1-2, is NAGVMQNPRHLVRRRGQEARLRCSPMKGHSHVYWYRQLPEEGLKFMVYLQKENIIDESGMPKERFSAEFPKEGPSILRIQQVVRGDSAAYFCASSPRQEEGYTFGSGTRLTVV.